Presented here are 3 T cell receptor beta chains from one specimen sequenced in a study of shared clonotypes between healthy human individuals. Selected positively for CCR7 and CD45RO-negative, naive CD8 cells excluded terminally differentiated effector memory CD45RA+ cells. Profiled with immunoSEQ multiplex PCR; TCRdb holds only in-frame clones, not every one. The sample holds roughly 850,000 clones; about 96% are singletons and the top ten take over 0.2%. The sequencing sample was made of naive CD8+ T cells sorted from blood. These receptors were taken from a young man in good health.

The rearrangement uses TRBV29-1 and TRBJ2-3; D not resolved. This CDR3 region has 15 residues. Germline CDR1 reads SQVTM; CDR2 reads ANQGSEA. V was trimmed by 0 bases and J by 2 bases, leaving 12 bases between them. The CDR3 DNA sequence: TGCAGCGTTGAAGATTTAGGGCAAGACACAGATACGCAGTATTTT. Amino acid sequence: CSVEDLGQDTDTQYF.

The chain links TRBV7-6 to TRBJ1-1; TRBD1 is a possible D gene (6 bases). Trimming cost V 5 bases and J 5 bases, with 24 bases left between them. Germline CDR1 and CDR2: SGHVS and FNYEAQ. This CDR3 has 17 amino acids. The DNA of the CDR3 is TGTGCCAGCAGCCCAAGTCTTGGGGTCAGGGGTCAGACTGAAGCTTTCTTT. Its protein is CASSPSLGVRGQTEAFF.

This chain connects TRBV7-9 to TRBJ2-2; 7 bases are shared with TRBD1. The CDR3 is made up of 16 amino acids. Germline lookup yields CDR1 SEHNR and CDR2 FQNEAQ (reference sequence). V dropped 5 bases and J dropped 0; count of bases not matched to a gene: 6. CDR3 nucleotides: TGTGCCAGCAGCCCTACCGGGACAGCGAACACCGGGGAGCTGTTTTTT. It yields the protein CASSPTGTANTGELFF.